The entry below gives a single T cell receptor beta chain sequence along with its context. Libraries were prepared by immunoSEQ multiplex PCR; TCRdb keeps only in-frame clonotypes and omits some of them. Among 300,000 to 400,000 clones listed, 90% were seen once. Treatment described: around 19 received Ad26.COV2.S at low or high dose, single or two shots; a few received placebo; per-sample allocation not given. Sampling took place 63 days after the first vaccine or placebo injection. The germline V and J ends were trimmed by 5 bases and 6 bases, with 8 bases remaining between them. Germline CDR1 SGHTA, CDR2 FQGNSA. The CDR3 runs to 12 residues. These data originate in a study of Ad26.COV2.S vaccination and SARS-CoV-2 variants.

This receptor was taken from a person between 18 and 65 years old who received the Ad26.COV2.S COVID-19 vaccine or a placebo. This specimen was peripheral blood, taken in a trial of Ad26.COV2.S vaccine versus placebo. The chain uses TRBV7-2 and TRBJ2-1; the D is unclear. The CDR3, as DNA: TGTGCCAGCAGCACAGATTCCAATGAGCAGTTCTTC. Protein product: CASSTDSNEQFF.